This T cell receptor (beta chain) was retrieved from a study of T cell repertoires in cytomegalovirus infection. Study summary: Use of recently identified HLA-C-restricted and well-studied HLA-B-restricted CMV epitopes was part of the study. In public TCR beta signatures, there were indications of both CMV infection and matching HLA type. Study-level results: What dominated the ex vivo response were HLA-C-restricted CMV-specific TCR beta clonotypes. People with CMV and the relevant HLA were identified by cumulative public TCR beta family frequency.

Each CDR3 protein is one row after TCRdb ran MiXCR on the reads. The sample has some 920,000 distinct CDR3 sequences, roughly a third seen once. With 0 bases clipped from V and 3 bases from J, the junction kept 9 bases outside the gene matches. This CDR3 is built from 17 residues. Germline V gene sequence: CDR1 MNHEY, CDR2 SVGAGI. This clonotype was observed a handful of times. Antigen: not known. The sequence came from a human donor in good health (CMV status not recorded). Some clones in this sample may be carry-over from other donors' samples. The chain has TRBV6-5 and TRBJ2-5, with TRBD2 identical over 8 bases. This specimen consisted of cultured CD8+ T cells from PBMCs, obtained from culture after CMV antigen stimulation. The CDR3 region is CASSYSSVRRGEETQYF. In DNA form, the CDR3 reads TGTGCCAGCAGTTACTCAAGTGTCAGGCGGGGGGAAGAGACCCAGTACTTC.